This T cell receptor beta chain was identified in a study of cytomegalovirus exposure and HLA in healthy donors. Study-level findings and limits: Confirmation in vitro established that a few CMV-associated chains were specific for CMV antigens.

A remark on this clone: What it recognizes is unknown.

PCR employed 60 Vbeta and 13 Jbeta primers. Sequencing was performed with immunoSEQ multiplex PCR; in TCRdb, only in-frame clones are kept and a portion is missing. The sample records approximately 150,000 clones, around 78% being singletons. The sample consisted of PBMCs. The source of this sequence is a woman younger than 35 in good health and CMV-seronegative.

The CDR3 nucleotides are TGTGCCATCAGCCCGGTCTCCACCTCTGACAGCTCTGGGGCCAACGTCCTGACTTTC. Translation: CAISPVSTSDSSGANVLTF. V and J are TRBV10-3 and TRBJ2-6; D perhaps matches TRBD1 (5 bases). Germline V gene sequence: CDR1 ENHRY, CDR2 SYGVKD. The CDR3 has 19 residues. The V end lost 6 bases, the J end lost 0 bases, and 21 bases lay between the germline ends.